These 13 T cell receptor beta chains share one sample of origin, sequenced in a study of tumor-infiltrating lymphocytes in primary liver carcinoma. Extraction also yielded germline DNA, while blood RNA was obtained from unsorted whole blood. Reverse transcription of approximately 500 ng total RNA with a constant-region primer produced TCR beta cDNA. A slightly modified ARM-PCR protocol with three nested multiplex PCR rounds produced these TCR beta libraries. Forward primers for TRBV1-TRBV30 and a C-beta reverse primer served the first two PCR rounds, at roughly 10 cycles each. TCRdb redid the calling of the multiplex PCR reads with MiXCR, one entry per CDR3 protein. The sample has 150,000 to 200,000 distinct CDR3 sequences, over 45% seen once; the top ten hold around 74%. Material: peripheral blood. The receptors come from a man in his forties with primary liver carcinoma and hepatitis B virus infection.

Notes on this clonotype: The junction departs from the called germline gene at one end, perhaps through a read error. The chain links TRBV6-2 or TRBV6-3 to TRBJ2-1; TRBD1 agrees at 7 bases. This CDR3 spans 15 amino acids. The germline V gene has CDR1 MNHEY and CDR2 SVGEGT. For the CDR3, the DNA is TGTGCCAGCAGTCCCGACAGGGCGACCTACAGTGAGCAGTTCTTC. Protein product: CASSPDRATYSEQFF.

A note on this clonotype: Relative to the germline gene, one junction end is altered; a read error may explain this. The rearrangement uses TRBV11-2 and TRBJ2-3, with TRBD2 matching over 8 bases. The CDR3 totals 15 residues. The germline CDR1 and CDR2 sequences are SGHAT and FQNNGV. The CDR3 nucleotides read TGTGTCAGCAGCGCCAGCGGGAGCCACACAGATACGCAGTATTTT. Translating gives CVSSASGSHTDTQYF.

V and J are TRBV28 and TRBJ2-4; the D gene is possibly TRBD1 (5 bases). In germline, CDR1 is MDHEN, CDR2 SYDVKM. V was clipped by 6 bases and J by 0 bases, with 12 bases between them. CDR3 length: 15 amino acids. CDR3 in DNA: TGTGCCAGCAGCCAGGGAAATTTAGCCAAAAACATTCAGTACTTC. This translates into CASSQGNLAKNIQYF.

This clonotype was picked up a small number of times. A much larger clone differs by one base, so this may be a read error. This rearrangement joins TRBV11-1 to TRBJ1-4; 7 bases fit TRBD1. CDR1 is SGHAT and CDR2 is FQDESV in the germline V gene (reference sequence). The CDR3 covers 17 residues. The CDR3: CANSARQGGSTNEKLFF. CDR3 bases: TGTGCCAACAGCGCACGACAGGGTGGTTCAACTAATGAAAAACTGTTTTTT.

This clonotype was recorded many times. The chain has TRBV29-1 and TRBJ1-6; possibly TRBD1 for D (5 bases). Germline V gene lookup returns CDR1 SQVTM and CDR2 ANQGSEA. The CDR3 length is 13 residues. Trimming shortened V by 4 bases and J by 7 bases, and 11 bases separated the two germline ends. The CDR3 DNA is TGCAGCGTTGGTTTGGGGGACAATTCACCCCTCCACTTT. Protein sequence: CSVGLGDNSPLHF.

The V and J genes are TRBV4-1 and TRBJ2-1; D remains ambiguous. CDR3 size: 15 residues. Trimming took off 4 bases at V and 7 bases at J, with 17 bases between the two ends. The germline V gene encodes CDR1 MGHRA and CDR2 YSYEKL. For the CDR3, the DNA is TGCGCCAGCAGCCCATCTTTCACCGAAGATAATGAGCAGTTCTTC. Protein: CASSPSFTEDNEQFF.

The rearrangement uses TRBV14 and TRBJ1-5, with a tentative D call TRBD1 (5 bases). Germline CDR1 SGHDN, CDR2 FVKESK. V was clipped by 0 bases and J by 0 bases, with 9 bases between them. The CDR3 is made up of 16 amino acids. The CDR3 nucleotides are TGTGCCAGCAGCCAAGAAACCAGGGATAGCAATCAGCCCCAGCATTTT. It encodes CASSQETRDSNQPQHF.

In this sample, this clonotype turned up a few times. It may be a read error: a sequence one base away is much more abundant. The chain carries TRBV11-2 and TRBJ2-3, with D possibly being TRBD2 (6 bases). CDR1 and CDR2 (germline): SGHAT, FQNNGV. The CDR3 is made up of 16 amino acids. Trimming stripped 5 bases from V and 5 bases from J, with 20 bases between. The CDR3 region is CASSPLGGPLRDTQYF. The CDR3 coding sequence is TGTGCCAGCAGCCCTCTGGGGGGTCCATTAAGAGATACGCAGTATTTT.

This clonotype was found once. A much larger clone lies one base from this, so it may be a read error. The CDR3 DNA reads TGCAGCGTTGGGACAAGGGGCGGCGAGCAGTACTTC. Its protein product is CSVGTRGGEQYF. The V call is TRBV29-1, the J call TRBJ2-7; the D gene is possibly TRBD1 (5 bases). V was cut by 4 bases and J by 6 bases, with 13 bases left in between. Germline assignment: CDR1 SQVTM and CDR2 ANQGSEA. This CDR3 spans 12 amino acids.

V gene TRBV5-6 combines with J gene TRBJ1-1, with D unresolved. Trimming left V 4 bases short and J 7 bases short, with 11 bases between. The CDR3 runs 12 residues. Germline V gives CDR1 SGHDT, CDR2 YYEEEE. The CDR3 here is CASSQYSFEAFF. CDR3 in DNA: TGTGCCAGCAGCCAGTACAGCTTTGAAGCTTTCTTT.

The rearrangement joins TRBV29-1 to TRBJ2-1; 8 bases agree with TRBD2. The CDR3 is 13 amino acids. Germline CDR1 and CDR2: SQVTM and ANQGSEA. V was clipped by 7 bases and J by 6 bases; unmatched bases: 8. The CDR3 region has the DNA TGCAGCGCCCCGGGGGGGGAGGGCAATGAGCAGTTCTTC. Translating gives CSAPGGEGNEQFF.

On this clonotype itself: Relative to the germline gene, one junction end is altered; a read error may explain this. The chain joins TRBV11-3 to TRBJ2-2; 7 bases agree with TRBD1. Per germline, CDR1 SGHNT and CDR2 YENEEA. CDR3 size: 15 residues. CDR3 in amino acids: CDSSTKGQGDGELFF. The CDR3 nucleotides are TGTGACAGCAGCACAAAAGGGCAGGGGGACGGGGAACTGTTTTTT.

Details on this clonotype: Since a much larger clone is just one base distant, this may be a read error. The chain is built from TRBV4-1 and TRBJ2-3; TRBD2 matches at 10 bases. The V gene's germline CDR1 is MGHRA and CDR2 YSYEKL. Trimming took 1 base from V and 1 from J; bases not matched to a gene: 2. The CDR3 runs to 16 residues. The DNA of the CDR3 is TGCGCCAGCAGCCAAGGCACTAGCGGGGGCACAGATACGCAGTATTTT. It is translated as CASSQGTSGGTDTQYF.